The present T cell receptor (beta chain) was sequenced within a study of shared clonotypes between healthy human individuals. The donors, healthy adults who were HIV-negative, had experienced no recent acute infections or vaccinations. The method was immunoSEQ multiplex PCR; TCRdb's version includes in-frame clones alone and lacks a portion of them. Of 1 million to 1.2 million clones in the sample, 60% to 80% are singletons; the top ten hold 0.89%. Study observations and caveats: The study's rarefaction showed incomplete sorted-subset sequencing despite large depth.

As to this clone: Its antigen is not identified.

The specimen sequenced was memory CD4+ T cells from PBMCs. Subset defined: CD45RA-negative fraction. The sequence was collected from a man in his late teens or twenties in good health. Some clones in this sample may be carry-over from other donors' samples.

The CDR3 DNA reads TGTGCCAGCTCACCACGAGGGGAATACGGCTACACCTTC. Translating it yields CASSPRGEYGYTF. The V and J genes are TRBV18 and TRBJ1-2, with D possibly TRBD1 on 5 matching bases. With 1 base removed from V and 8 bases from J, the gap between germline ends came to 11 bases. CDR3 length: 13 residues. Germline loops: CDR1 KGHSH, CDR2 LQKENI.